These 5 T cell receptor beta chains came from one sample sequenced in a study of blood T cell repertoires in COVID-19. The method was immunoSEQ multiplex PCR; TCRdb's version includes in-frame clones alone and lacks a portion of them. The sample carries around 77,000 clones, around 83% recorded once. The sequenced sample consisted of peripheral blood. The receptor set was obtained from a man aged 25 to 40 with COVID-19, enrolled during active disease.

This chain links TRBV6-2 or TRBV6-3 with TRBJ2-3; 10 bases align to TRBD1. Germline V gene lookup returns CDR1 MNHEY and CDR2 SVGEGT. The J segment lost 6 bases and the V segment lost 5 bases, leaving 8 bases of the junction unmatched. This CDR3 comprises 15 residues. The CDR3 DNA reads as TGTGCCAGCAGTGGATCCGGGACAGGGGAGGATACGCAGTATTTT. Protein product: CASSGSGTGEDTQYF.

V usage is TRBV4-3 and J usage is TRBJ2-1, with 10 bases fitting TRBD2. The CDR3 length is 16 residues. Looked up from germline, CDR1 is LGHNA and CDR2 is YSLEER. The ends lost 3 bases at V and 6 bases at J; junction bases unmatched: 8. Written as DNA, the CDR3 is TGCGCCAGCAGCCAGGTTAGCGGGAGGCTTCGCAATGAGCAGTTCTTC. As protein: CASSQVSGRLRNEQFF.

The V call is TRBV9, the J call TRBJ1-4, with D unresolved. The V end lost 2 bases, the J end lost 5 bases, and 31 bases lay between the germline ends. CDR1 SGDLS and CDR2 YYNGEE come from the germline V gene. The CDR3 has 21 residues. The CDR3 DNA is TGTGCCAGCAGCGTTACTCTTCTCGTTGACCGAGGGAGTGGTTGGAATGAAAAACTGTTTTTT. Amino acids: CASSVTLLVDRGSGWNEKLFF.

The chain couples TRBV4-2 to TRBJ2-3; D ambiguous. Trimming took off 0 bases at V and 2 bases at J, with 18 bases between the two ends. Per germline, CDR1 LGHNA and CDR2 YNFKEQ. The CDR3 is made up of 18 amino acids. CDR3 in DNA: TGTGCCAGCAGCCAAGATCCCGTAGGCGGAACCTCCACAGATACGCAGTATTTT. Encoded protein: CASSQDPVGGTSTDTQYF.

The genes are TRBV28 and TRBJ2-2; 11 bases are shared with TRBD2. Losses at the gene ends were 6 bases for V and 1 base for J; bases not matched to a gene: 4. The length of the CDR3 is 16 residues. Germline CDR1 MDHEN, CDR2 SYDVKM. The CDR3 is CASRPSGRQNTGELFF. The CDR3, as DNA: TGTGCCAGCAGGCCTAGCGGGAGGCAGAACACCGGGGAGCTGTTTTTT.